Each of the 10 T cell receptor beta chains below was sequenced from the same sample in a study of blood T cell repertoires in COVID-19. Clones were read by immunoSEQ multiplex PCR, and TCRdb kept only the in-frame ones, dropping some. The table lists about 250,000 clones, approximately 85% of them singletons. What was sequenced was peripheral blood. These receptors were taken from an elderly woman with COVID-19, enrolled during active disease.

The gene calls are TRBV12-3 or TRBV12-4 and TRBJ2-1; D not certain. With 2 bases removed from V and 7 bases from J, the gap between germline ends came to 6 bases. The length of the CDR3 is 12 residues. The CDR3 DNA follows: TGTGCCAGCAGTTTATTGTCGAATGAGCAGTTCTTC. It is translated as CASSLLSNEQFF.

The chain uses TRBV30 and TRBJ1-5, with 8 nucleotides matching TRBD1. The CDR3 spans 13 residues. The germline gives CDR1 GTSNPN, CDR2 SVGIG (reference sequence). V gave up 1 base and J gave up 5 bases; unmatched junction bases: 1. The CDR3 is CAWSDRGDQPQHF. CDR3 nucleotides: TGTGCCTGGAGTGACAGGGGGGATCAGCCCCAGCATTTT.

The V and J genes are TRBV19 and TRBJ1-5; 10 nucleotides match TRBD1. There are 15 residues in the CDR3. Germline V gene sequence: CDR1 LNHDA, CDR2 SQIVND (reference sequence). V trimming: 7 bases; J trimming: 2 bases; junction bases outside the gene matches: 5. The CDR3 here is CASTAGTGGNQPQHF. In nucleotides, the CDR3 is TGTGCCAGTACCGCCGGGACAGGGGGCAATCAGCCCCAGCATTTT.

The CDR3 protein is CASSPGGQGRDIQYF. CDR3 in DNA: TGTGCCAGCTCACCTGGGGGACAGGGTCGCGACATTCAGTACTTC. This sequence joins TRBV18 and TRBJ2-4, with TRBD1 matching 9 bases. The germline gives CDR1 KGHSH, CDR2 LQKENI. V lost 3 bases, J lost 8 bases, and 8 bases stayed unmatched. The CDR3 totals 15 residues.

This clone occurred once. The chain recombines TRBV21-1 with TRBJ1-1; the table assigns TRBD1, which was not confirmed against the DNA. TRBV21-1 is designated a pseudogene. The CDR3 has 15 amino acids. The DNA for the CDR3 is TGTGCCAGCAGAGGTACTAGGGGGATGAACACTGAAGCTTTCTTT. Encoded protein: CASRGTRGMNTEAFF.

This clone has only one observation. J is TRBJ2-7 and V is TRBV6-6, with 13 nucleotides matching TRBD2. Germline V gene sequence: CDR1 MNHNY, CDR2 SVGAGI (reference sequence). V was pared by 6 bases and J by 4 bases, with 6 bases of the junction left unmatched. This CDR3 comprises 15 residues. The DNA of the CDR3 is TGTGCCAGCAGCCTCCGGACTAGCGGGGGTTACGAGCAGTACTTC. Translating gives CASSLRTSGGYEQYF.

The V and J genes are TRBV24-1 and TRBJ1-2, with 7 bases matching TRBD1. V lost 4 bases and J lost 3; bases outside the gene matches: 10. The germline V gene encodes CDR1 KGHDR and CDR2 SFDVKD. The CDR3 is 16 amino acids. For the CDR3, the DNA is TGTGCCACCAGTGACCAAACTCAGGGGGGACACTATGGCTACACCTTC. This codes for CATSDQTQGGHYGYTF.

The rearrangement joins TRBV5-1 to TRBJ1-1; D remains ambiguous. Trimming removed 1 base at V and 1 base at J, with 5 bases between. Germline loops: CDR1 SGHRS, CDR2 YFSETQ. The CDR3 sequence is 13 residues long. The CDR3 coding sequence is TGCGCCAGCAGCTTGAACACGAACACTGAAGCTTTCTTT. Its protein product is CASSLNTNTEAFF.

This chain joins TRBV20-1 and TRBJ2-7; 7 nucleotides agree with TRBD1. The CDR3 sequence is 14 residues long. V trimming: 4 bases; J trimming: 5 bases; junction bases outside the gene matches: 11. Germline V gives CDR1 DFQATT, CDR2 SNEGSKA (reference sequence). DNA of the CDR3: TGCAGTGCTATTGAGACAGGGTCGGGCCACGAGCAGTACTTC. It specifies CSAIETGSGHEQYF.

The chain is built from TRBV5-1 and TRBJ1-1; 7 bases line up with TRBD1. CDR3 length equals 15 residues. J was trimmed by 1 base and V by 2 bases; bases with no gene match: 5. CDR1 is SGHRS and CDR2 is YFSETQ in the germline V gene. The CDR3 sequence: CASSLTGAANTEAFF. DNA of the CDR3: TGCGCCAGCAGCTTAACAGGGGCCGCGAACACTGAAGCTTTCTTT.